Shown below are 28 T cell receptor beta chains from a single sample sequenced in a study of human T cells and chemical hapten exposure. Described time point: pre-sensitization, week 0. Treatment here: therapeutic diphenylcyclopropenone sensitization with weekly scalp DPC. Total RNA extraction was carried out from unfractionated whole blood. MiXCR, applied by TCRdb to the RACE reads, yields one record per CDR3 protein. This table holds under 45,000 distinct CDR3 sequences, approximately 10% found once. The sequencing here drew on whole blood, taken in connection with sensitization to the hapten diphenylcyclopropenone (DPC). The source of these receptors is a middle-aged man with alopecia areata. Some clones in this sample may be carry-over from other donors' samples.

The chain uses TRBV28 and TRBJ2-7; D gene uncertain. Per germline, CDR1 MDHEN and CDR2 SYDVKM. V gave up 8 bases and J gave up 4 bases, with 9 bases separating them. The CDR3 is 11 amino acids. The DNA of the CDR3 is TGTGCCAGCCGTAGGGAATACGAGCAGTACTTC. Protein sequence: CASRREYEQYF.

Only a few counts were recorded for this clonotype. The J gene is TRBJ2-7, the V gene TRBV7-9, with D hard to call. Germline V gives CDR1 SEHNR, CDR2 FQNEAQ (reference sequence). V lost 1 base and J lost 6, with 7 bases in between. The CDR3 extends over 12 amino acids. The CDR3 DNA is TGTGCCAGCAGCTTAGGAATCGGCGAGCAGTACTTC. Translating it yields CASSLGIGEQYF.

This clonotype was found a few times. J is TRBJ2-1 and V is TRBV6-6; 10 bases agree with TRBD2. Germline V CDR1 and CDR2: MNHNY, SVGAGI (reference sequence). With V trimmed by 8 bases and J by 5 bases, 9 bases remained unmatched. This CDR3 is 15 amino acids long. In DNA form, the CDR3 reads TGTGCCAGCTCCCCACTAGCGGGATGGAACAATGAGCAGTTCTTC. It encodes CASSPLAGWNNEQFF.

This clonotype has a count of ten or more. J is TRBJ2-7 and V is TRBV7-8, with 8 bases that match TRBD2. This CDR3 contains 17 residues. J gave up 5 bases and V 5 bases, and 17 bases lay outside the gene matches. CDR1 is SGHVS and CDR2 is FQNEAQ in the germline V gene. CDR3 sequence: CASSRPPLAGRKNEQYF. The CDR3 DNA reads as TGTGCCAGCAGCCGGCCCCCCTTAGCGGGAAGGAAAAACGAGCAGTACTTC.

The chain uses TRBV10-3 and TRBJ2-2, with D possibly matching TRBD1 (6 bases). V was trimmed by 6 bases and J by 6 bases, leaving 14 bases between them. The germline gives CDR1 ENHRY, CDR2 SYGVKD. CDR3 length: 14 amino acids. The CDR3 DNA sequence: TGTGCCATCAGCCCACAGGCAGGGGCCGGGGAGCTGTTTTTT. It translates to CAISPQAGAGELFF.

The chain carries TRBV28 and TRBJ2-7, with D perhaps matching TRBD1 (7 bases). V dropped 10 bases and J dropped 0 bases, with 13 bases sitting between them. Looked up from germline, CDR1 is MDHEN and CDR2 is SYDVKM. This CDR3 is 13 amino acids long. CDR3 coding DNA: TGTGCCACTCAGGGGGGCGGCTCCTACGAGCAGTACTTC. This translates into CATQGGGSYEQYF.

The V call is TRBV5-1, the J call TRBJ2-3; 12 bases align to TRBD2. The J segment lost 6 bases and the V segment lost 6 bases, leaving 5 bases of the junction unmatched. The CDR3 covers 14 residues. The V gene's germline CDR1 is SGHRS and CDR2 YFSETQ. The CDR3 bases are TGCGCCAGCATCCGACTAGCGGGAGAGGATACGCAGTATTTT. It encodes CASIRLAGEDTQYF.

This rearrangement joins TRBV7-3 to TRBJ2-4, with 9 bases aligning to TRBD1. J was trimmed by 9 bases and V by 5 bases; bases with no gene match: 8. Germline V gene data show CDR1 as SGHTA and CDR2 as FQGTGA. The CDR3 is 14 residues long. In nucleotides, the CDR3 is TGTGCCAGCAGCACCAGGACAGGGGCGGGCATTCAGTACTTC. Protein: CASSTRTGAGIQYF.

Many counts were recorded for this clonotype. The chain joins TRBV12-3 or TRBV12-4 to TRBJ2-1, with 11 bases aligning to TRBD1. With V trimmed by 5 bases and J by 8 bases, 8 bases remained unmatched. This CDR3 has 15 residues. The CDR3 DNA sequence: TGTGCCAGCAGTCACCGGACAGGGGGCGGCCATGAGCAGTTCTTC. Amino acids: CASSHRTGGGHEQFF.

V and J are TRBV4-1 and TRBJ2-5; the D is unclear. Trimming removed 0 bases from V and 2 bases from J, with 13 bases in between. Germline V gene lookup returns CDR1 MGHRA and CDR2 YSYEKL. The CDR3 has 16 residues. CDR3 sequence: CASSQEAPGPQETQYF. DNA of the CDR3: TGCGCCAGCAGCCAAGAGGCACCAGGACCTCAAGAGACCCAGTACTTC.

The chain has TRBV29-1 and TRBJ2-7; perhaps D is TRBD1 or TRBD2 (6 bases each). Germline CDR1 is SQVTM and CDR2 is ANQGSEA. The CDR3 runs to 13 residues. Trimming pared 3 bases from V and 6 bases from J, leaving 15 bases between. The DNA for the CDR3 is TGCAGCGTTGACCCGTACGGGGGCCCCGAGCAGTACTTC. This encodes CSVDPYGGPEQYF.

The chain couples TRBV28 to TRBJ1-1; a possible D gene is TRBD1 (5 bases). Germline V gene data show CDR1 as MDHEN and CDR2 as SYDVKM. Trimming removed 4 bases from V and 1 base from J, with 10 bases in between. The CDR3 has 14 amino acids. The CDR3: CASSSQGQNTEAFF. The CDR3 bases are TGTGCCAGCAGTTCCCAAGGACAGAACACTGAAGCTTTCTTT.

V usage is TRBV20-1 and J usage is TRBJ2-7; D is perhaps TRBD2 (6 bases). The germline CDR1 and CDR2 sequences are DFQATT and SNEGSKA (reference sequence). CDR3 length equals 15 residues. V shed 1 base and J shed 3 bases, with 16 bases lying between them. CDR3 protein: CSARATGDSGYEQYF. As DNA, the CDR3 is TGCAGTGCTAGAGCTACCGGGGATAGCGGCTACGAGCAGTACTTC.

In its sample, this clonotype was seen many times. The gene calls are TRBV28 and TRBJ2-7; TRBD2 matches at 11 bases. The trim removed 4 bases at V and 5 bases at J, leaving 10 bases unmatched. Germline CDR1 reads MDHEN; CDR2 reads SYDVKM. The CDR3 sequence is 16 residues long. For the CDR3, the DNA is TGTGCCAGCAGTTATTTAGCGGGAGGGCCGATAAACGAGCAGTACTTC. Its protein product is CASSYLAGGPINEQYF. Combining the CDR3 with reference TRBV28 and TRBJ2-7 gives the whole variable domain DVKVTQSSRYLVKRTGEKVFLECVQDMDHENMFWYRQDPGLGLRLIYFSYDVKMKEKGDIPEGYSVSREKKERFSLILESASTNQTSMYLCASSYLAGGPINEQYFGPGTRLTVT.

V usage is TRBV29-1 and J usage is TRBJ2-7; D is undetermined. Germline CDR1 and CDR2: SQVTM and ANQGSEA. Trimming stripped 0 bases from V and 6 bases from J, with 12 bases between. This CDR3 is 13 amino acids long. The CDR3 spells CSVEDRLRGEQYF. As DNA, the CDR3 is TGCAGCGTTGAAGACCGCTTGAGAGGCGAGCAGTACTTC.

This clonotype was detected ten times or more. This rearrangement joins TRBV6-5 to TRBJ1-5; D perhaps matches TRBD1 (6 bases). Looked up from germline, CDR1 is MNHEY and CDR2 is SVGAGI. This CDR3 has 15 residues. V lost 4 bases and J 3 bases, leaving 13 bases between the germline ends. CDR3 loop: CASSSGQISNQPQHF. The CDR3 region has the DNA TGTGCCAGCAGTTCCGGACAGATCTCCAATCAGCCCCAGCATTTT.

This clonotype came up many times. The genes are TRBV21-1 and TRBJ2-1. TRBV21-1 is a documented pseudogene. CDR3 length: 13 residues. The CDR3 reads CASSKAFGDEQFF. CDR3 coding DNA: TGTGCCAGCAGCAAGGCGTTCGGCGATGAGCAGTTCTTC.

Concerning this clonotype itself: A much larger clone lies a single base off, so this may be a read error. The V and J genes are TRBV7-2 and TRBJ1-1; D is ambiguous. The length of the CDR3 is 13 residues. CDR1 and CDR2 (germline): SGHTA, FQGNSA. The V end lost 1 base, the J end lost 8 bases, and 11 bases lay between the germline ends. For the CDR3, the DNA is TGTGCCAGCAGCTTAGACATGGGCGGGGAAGCTTTCTTT. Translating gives CASSLDMGGEAFF.

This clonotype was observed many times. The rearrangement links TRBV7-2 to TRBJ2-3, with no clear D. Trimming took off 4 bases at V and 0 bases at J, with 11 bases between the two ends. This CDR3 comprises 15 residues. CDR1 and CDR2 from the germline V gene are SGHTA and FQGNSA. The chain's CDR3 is CASSSLKTSTDTQYF. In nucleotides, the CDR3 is TGTGCCAGCAGCTCCCTAAAGACTAGCACAGATACGCAGTATTTT.

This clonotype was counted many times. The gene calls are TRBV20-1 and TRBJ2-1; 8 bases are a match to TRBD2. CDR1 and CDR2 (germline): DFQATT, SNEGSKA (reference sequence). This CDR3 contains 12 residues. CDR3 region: CGSGTSYNEQFF. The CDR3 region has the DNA TGCGGATCCGGGACTAGTTACAATGAGCAGTTCTTC.

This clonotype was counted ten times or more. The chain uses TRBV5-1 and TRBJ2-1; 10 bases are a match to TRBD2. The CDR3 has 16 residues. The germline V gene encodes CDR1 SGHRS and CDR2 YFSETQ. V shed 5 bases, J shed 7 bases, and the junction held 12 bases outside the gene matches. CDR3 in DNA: TGCGCCAGCAGTTCCCAGGCTAGCGGGAGCGGTAATGAGCAGTTCTTC. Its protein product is CASSSQASGSGNEQFF.

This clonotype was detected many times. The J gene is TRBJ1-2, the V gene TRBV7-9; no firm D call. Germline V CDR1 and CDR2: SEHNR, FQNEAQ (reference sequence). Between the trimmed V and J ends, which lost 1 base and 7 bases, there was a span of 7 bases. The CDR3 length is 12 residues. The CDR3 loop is CASSLDISGYTF. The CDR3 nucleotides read TGTGCCAGCAGCTTAGATATCAGTGGCTACACCTTC.

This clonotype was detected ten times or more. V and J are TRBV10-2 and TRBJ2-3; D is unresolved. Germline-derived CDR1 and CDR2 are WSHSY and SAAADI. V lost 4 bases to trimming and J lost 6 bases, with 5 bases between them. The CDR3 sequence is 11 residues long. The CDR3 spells CASSAGDTQYF. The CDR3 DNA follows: TGCGCCAGCAGTGCTGGCGATACGCAGTATTTT.

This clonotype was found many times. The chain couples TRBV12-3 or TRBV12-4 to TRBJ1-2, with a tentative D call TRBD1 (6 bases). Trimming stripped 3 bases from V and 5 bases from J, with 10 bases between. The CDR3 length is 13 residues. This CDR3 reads CASSLRGGYGYTF. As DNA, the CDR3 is TGTGCCAGCAGTTTGAGGGGGGGGTATGGCTACACCTTC.

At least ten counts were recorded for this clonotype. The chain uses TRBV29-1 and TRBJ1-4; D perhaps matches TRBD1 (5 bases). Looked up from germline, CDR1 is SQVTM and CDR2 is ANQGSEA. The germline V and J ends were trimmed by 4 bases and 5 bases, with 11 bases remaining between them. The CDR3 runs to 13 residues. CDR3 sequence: CSVAGQGNEKLFF. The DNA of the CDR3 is TGCAGCGTTGCGGGTCAGGGAAATGAAAAACTGTTTTTT.

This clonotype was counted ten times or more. In nucleotides, the CDR3 is TGTGCCACCAGTGATTCGGGACAGGGGATGGATGGCTACACCTTC. Translating it yields CATSDSGQGMDGYTF. This chain joins TRBV24-1 and TRBJ1-2; 10 bases align to TRBD1. V was clipped by 2 bases and J by 6 bases; unmatched bases: 5. The V gene's germline CDR1 is KGHDR and CDR2 SFDVKD. The CDR3 runs to 15 residues.

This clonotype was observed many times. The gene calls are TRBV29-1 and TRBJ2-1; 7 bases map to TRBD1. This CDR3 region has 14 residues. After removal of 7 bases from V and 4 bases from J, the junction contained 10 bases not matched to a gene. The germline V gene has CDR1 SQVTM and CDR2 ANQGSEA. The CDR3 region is CSDPAGTEYNEQFF. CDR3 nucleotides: TGCAGCGATCCCGCCGGGACAGAATACAATGAGCAGTTCTTC.

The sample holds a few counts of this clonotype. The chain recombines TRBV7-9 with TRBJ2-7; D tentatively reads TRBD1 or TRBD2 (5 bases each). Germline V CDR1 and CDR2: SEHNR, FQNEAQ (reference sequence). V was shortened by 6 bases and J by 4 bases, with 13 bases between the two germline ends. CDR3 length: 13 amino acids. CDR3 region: CASSQFGGYEQYF. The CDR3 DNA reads TGTGCCAGCAGTCAATTTGGGGGATACGAGCAGTACTTC.